This entry lists 21 T cell receptor beta chains sequenced from one sample in a study of PD-1 blockade in classical Hodgkin lymphoma. Each patient experienced a relapse that followed autologous stem cell transplantation, and brentuximab vedotin exposure varied. TCRdb's copy holds only in-frame clones and misses some; the assay was immunoSEQ multiplex PCR. Among 80,000 to 100,000 clones listed, roughly 92% were seen once. This specimen consisted of peripheral blood mononuclear cells (PBMCs), obtained at baseline. Receptors were obtained from a human donor with classical Hodgkin lymphoma.

V usage is TRBV10-1 and J usage is TRBJ2-2; D uncertain. V was trimmed by 5 bases and J by 2 bases, leaving 9 bases between them. The CDR3 runs 14 residues. CDR1 and CDR2 from the germline V gene are WNHNN and SYGVQD (reference sequence). The CDR3 spells CASSLTSNTGELFF. CDR3 in DNA: TGCGCCAGCAGTTTAACCTCAAACACCGGGGAGCTGTTTTTT.

In this sample, this clone turned up a few times. The rearrangement uses TRBV19 and TRBJ1-1, with 7 bases that match TRBD1. CDR1 and CDR2 from the germline V gene are LNHDA and SQIVND (reference sequence). The CDR3 covers 16 residues. V gave up 5 bases and J gave up 3 bases; unmatched junction bases: 12. The CDR3 reads CASSPRTGRWDTEAFF. The DNA of the CDR3 is TGTGCCAGTAGTCCTAGGACAGGCCGGTGGGACACTGAAGCTTTCTTT.

J is TRBJ2-7 and V is TRBV19; the D gene is possibly TRBD2 (6 bases). This CDR3 spans 14 amino acids. The germline CDR1 and CDR2 sequences are LNHDA and SQIVND (reference sequence). V gave up 5 bases and J gave up 1 base, with 12 bases separating them. The CDR3 here is CASSPTRISYEQYF. DNA of the CDR3: TGTGCCAGTAGTCCGACTAGAATTTCCTACGAGCAGTACTTC.

The CDR3 reads CASSAGGDRVIYEQYF. The CDR3 DNA sequence: TGTGCCAGCAGCGCGGGGGGGGACAGGGTTATCTACGAGCAGTACTTC. The chain carries TRBV9 and TRBJ2-7; TRBD1 might be the D (9 bases). The CDR3 runs to 16 residues. The germline V gene encodes CDR1 SGDLS and CDR2 YYNGEE. V lost 3 bases to trimming and J lost 3 bases, with 19 bases between them.

This clone was seen a few times. The rearrangement uses TRBV27 and TRBJ1-2, with TRBD1 matching over 7 bases. The germline V gene encodes CDR1 MNHEY and CDR2 SMNVEV (reference sequence). V shed 3 bases and J 4 bases; nucleotides not matched to a gene: 5. The CDR3 runs to 14 residues. The CDR3, as DNA: TGTGCCAGCAGTTTCGGGGACAGCCTCTATGGCTACACCTTC. As protein: CASSFGDSLYGYTF.

The J gene is TRBJ2-7, the V gene TRBV4-1; TRBD2 agrees at 9 bases. From germline, CDR1 is MGHRA and CDR2 YSYEKL. This CDR3 comprises 16 residues. Germline trimming cut 1 base from V and 6 bases from J; bases unmatched to any gene: 10. The CDR3 coding sequence is TGCGCCAGCAGCCAAGGAGGGGGGCGGGAGGGAATCGAGCAGTACTTC. Protein: CASSQGGGREGIEQYF.

The CDR3, as DNA: TGTGCCAGCAGAAGAGGACAGGGCGAGACCCAGTACTTC. Protein product: CASRRGQGETQYF. This chain uses TRBV27 with TRBJ2-5; 8 nucleotides line up with TRBD1. The V and J ends lost 6 bases and 5 bases, in that order; junction bases with no gene match: 5. The CDR3 spans 13 residues. CDR1 and CDR2 from the germline V gene are MNHEY and SMNVEV (reference sequence).

This chain connects TRBV5-1 to TRBJ1-3, with D possibly being TRBD1 (5 bases). Per the germline V gene, CDR1 is SGHRS and CDR2 is YFSETQ. CDR3 length: 15 amino acids. V was clipped by 5 bases and J by 0 bases, with 12 bases between them. The CDR3 is CASSEGSLSGNTIYF. The CDR3 bases are TGCGCCAGCAGTGAGGGGTCCCTCTCTGGAAACACCATATATTTT.

This clone was seen more than once but under ten times. V is TRBV2 and J is TRBJ1-5, with D perhaps matching TRBD1 (5 bases). Trimming shortened V by 6 bases and J by 3 bases, and 15 bases separated the two germline ends. In germline, CDR1 is SNHLY, CDR2 FYNNEI. The CDR3 covers 15 residues. The CDR3: CASRGEGSVNQPQHF. The DNA of the CDR3 is TGTGCCAGCAGGGGTGAGGGGTCGGTCAATCAGCCCCAGCATTTT.

V and J are TRBV6-5 and TRBJ2-5; either TRBD1 or TRBD2 may supply D (7 bases each). The germline V gene encodes CDR1 MNHEY and CDR2 SVGAGI. V was shortened by 1 base and J by 3 bases, with 15 bases between the two germline ends. CDR3 length: 16 residues. For the CDR3, the DNA is TGTGCCAGCAGTTACTTCTCAGGGGGGGAAGAAGAGACCCAGTACTTC. The encoded protein is CASSYFSGGEEETQYF.

This chain uses TRBV9 with TRBJ2-7, with 8 bases fitting TRBD2. The CDR3 spans 18 residues. Losses at the gene ends were 4 bases for V and 2 bases for J; bases not matched to a gene: 17. Germline-derived CDR1 and CDR2 are SGDLS and YYNGEE. The CDR3 DNA reads as TGTGCCAGCAGCCGTACGATGGTAGCGGGGACATACCCCTACGAGCAGTACTTC. Residues: CASSRTMVAGTYPYEQYF.

The genes are TRBV5-1 and TRBJ2-3; 9 bases align to TRBD2. J lost 2 bases, V lost 4 bases, and 5 bases had no gene match. This CDR3 has 15 amino acids. Per the germline V gene, CDR1 is SGHRS and CDR2 is YFSETQ. CDR3 coding DNA: TGCGCCAGCAGCCTGCGGACTAGCGACACAGATACGCAGTATTTT. This sequence encodes CASSLRTSDTDTQYF.

This clone was counted a few times. The chain uses TRBV30 and TRBJ1-5, with D possibly TRBD1 on 6 matching bases. Trimming stripped 3 bases from V and 3 bases from J, with 9 bases between. This CDR3 is built from 13 residues. Per the germline V gene, CDR1 is GTSNPN and CDR2 is SVGIG (reference sequence). The CDR3 region has the DNA TGTGCCTGGAGACAGGGCTACAATCAGCCCCAGCATTTT. Encoded protein: CAWRQGYNQPQHF. Together with reference TRBV30 and TRBJ1-5, the CDR3 gives the full variable domain: SQTIHQWPATLVQPVGSPLSLECTVEGTSNPNLYWYRQAAGRGLQLLFYSVGIGQISSEVPQNLSASRPQDRQFILSSKKLLLSDSGFYLCAWRQGYNQPQHFGDGTRLSIL.

V usage is TRBV10-2 and J usage is TRBJ2-3; the match to TRBD2 covers 7 bases. The V gene's germline CDR1 is WSHSY and CDR2 SAAADI. The CDR3 is made up of 16 amino acids. V lost 4 bases and J lost 2; bases outside the gene matches: 9. Written as DNA, the CDR3 is TGCGCCAGCAGTGCATACGGGGGGTCCCTCACAGATACGCAGTATTTT. This encodes CASSAYGGSLTDTQYF.

The genes are TRBV11-2 and TRBJ2-4; the D gene is possibly TRBD2 (6 bases). Trimming stripped 4 bases from V and 7 bases from J, with 17 bases between. Germline CDR1 and CDR2: SGHAT and FQNNGV. This CDR3 is built from 15 residues. This chain's CDR3 is CASSSLGGRVNIQYF. CDR3 nucleotides: TGTGCCAGCAGCTCCCTCGGGGGAAGGGTGAACATTCAGTACTTC.

The chain is built from TRBV7-2 and TRBJ2-7; tentatively, D is TRBD1 or TRBD2 (5 bases each). The germline V gene encodes CDR1 SGHTA and CDR2 FQGNSA. The V end lost 5 bases, the J end lost 5 bases, and 16 bases lay between the germline ends. The CDR3 runs 14 residues. Here the CDR3 reads CASSPGAGYHEQYF. CDR3 coding DNA: TGTGCCAGCAGCCCCGGGGCAGGGTACCACGAGCAGTACTTC.

The chain links TRBV6-1 to TRBJ1-5; a possible D gene is TRBD1 (6 bases). Trimming removed 7 bases from V and 5 bases from J, with 15 bases in between. The CDR3 runs to 14 residues. Germline CDR1 reads MNHNS; CDR2 reads SASEGT. CDR3 sequence: CASTETGPYQPQHF. The CDR3 DNA is TGTGCCAGCACCGAGACAGGACCATATCAGCCCCAGCATTTT.

The V gene is TRBV2, the J gene TRBJ2-7, with TRBD2 matching over 9 bases. The V and J ends lost 5 bases and 4 bases, in that order; junction bases with no gene match: 6. The CDR3 has 14 amino acids. Per germline, CDR1 SNHLY and CDR2 FYNNEI. The CDR3 nucleotides are TGTGCCAGCAGTCCGAGCCTAGCGGGATACGAGCAGTACTTC. Translation: CASSPSLAGYEQYF.

The rearrangement joins TRBV7-8 to TRBJ2-5, with D possibly being TRBD2 (7 bases). CDR1 is SGHVS and CDR2 is FQNEAQ in the germline V gene. This CDR3 spans 18 amino acids. The germline V and J ends were trimmed by 4 bases and 1 base, with 22 bases remaining between them. CDR3 loop: CASSSDLGRGTPQETQYF. CDR3 sequence (DNA): TGTGCCAGCAGCTCCGACCTGGGGAGGGGGACCCCCCAAGAGACCCAGTACTTC.

This clone was counted once. DNA for the CDR3: TGCAGCGCCTATAGACGTCGACAGTCCGGGGAGCTGTTTTTT. The encoded protein is CSAYRRRQSGELFF. The chain is built from TRBV29-1 and TRBJ2-2; D might be TRBD1 (5 bases). Per germline, CDR1 SQVTM and CDR2 ANQGSEA. The CDR3 extends over 14 amino acids. Trimming removed 7 bases from V and 6 bases from J, with 18 bases in between.

V is TRBV28 and J is TRBJ2-2; D unresolved. The germline V and J ends were trimmed by 0 bases and 0 bases, with 8 bases remaining between them. The CDR3 is 16 residues long. Germline V gene sequence: CDR1 MDHEN, CDR2 SYDVKM. In nucleotides, the CDR3 is TGTGCCAGCAGTTTATGGTACGGAACGAACACCGGGGAGCTGTTTTTT. Amino acids: CASSLWYGTNTGELFF.